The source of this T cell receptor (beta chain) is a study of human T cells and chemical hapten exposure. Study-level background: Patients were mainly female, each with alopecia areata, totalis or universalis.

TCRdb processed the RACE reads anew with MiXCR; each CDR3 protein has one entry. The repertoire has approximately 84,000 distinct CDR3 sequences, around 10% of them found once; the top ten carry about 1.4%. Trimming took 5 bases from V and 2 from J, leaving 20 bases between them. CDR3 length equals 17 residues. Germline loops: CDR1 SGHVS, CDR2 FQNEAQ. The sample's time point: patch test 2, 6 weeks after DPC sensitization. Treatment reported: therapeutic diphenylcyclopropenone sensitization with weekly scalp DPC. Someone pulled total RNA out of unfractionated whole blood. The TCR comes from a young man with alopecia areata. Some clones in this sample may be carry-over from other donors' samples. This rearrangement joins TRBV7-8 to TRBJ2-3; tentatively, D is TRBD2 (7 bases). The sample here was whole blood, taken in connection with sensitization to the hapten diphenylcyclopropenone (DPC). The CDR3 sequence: CASSQRGGAGLTDTQYF. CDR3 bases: TGTGCCAGCAGCCAAAGGGGGGGAGCGGGGCTCACAGATACGCAGTATTTT.